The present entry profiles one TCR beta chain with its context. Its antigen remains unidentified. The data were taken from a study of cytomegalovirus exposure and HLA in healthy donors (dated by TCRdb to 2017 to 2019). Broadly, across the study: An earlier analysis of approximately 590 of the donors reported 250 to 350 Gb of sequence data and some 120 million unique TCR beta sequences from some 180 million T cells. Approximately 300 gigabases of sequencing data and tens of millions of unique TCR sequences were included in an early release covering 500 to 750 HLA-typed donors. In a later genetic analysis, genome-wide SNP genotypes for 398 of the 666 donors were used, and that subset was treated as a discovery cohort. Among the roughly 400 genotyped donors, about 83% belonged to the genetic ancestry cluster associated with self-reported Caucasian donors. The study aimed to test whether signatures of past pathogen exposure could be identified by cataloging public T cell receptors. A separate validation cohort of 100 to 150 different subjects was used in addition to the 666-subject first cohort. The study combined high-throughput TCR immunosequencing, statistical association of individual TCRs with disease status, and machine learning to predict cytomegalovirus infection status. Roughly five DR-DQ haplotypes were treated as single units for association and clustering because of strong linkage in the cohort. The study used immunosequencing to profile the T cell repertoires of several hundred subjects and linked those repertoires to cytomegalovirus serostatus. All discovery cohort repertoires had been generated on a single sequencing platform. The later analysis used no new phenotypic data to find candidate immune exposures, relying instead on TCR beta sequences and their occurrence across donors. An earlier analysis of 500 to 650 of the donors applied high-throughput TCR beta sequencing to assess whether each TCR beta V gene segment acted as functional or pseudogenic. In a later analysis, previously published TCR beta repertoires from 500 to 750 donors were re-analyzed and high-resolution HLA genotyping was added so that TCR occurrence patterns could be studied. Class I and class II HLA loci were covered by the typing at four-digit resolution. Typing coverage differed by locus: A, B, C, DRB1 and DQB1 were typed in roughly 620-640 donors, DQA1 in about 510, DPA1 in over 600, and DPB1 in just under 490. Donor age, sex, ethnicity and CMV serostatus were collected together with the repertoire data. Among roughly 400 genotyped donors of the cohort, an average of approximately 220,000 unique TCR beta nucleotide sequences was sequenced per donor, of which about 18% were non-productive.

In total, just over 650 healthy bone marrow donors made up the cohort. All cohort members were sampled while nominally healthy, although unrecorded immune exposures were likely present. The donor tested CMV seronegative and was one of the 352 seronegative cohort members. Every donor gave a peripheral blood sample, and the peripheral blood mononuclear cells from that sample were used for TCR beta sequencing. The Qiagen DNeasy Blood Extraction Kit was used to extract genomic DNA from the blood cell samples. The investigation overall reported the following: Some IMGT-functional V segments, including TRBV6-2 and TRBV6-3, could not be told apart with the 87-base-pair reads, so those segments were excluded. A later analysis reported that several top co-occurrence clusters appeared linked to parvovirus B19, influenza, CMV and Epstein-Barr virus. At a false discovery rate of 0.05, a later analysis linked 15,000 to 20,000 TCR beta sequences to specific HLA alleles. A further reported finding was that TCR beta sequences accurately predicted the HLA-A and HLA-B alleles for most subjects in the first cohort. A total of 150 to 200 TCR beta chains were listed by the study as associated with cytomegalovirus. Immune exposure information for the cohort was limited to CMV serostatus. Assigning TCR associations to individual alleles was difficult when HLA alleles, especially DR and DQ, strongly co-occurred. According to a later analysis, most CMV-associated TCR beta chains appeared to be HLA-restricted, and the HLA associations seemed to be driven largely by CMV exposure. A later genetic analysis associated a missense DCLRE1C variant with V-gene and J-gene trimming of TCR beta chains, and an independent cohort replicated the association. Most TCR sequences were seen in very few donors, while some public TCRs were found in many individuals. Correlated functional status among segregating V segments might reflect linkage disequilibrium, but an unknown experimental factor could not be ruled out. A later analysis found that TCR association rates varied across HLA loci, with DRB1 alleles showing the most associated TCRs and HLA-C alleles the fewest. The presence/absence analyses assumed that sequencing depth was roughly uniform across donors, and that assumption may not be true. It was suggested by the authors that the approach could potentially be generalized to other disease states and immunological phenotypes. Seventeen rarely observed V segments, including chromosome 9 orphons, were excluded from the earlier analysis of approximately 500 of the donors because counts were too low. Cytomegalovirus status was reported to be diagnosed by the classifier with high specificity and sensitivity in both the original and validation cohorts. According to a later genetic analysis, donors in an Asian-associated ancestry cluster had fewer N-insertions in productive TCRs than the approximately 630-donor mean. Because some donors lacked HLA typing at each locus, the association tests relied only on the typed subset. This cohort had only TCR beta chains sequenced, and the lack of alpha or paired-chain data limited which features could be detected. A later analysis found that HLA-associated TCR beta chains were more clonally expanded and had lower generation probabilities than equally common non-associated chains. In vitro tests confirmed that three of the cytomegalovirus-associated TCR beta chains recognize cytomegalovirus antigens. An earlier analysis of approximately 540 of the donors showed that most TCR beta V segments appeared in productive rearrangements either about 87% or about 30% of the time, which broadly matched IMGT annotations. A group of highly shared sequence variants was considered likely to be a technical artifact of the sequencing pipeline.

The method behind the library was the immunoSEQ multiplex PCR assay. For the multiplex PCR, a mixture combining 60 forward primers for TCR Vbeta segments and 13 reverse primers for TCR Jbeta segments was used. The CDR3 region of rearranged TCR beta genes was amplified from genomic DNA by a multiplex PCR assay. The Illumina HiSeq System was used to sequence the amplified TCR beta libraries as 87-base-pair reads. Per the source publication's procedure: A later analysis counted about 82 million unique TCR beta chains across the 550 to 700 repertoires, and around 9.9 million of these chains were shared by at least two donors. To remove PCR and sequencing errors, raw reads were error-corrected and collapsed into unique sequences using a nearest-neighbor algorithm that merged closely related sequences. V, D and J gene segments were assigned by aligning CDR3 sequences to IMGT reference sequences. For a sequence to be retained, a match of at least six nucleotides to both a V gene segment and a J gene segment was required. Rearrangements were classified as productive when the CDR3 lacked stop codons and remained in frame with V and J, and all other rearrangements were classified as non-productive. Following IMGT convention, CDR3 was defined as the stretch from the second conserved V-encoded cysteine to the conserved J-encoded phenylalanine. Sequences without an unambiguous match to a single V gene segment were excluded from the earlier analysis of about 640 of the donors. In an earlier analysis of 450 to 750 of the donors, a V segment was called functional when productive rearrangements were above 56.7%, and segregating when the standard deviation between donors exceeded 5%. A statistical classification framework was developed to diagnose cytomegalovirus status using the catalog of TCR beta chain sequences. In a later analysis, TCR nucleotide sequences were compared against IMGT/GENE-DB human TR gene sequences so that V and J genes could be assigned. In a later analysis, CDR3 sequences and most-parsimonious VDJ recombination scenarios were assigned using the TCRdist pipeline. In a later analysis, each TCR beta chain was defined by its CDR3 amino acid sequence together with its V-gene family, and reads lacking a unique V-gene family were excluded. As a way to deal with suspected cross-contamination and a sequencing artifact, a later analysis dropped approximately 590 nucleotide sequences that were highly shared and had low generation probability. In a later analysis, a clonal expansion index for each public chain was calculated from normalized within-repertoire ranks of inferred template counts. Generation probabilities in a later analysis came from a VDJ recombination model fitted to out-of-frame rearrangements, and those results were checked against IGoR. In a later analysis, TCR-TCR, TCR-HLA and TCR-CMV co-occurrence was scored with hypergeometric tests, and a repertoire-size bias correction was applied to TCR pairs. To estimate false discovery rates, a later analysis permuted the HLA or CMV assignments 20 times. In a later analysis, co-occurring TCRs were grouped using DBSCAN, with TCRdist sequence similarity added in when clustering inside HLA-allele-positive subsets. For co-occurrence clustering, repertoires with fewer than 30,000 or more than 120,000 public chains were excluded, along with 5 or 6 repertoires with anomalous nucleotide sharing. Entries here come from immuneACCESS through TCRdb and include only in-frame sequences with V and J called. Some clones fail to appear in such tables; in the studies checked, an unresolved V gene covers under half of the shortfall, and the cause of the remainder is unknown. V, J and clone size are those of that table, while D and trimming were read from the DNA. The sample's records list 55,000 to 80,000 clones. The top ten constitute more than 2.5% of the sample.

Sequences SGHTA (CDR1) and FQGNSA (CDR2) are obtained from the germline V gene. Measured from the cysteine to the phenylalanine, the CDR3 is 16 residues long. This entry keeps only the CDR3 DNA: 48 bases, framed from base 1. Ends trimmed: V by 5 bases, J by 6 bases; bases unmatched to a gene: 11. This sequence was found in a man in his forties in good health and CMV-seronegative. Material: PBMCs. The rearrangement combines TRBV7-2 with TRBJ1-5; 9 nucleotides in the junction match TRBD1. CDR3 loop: CASSPRTGDSGQPQHF. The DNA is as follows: TGTGCCAGCAGCCCAAGGACAGGGGATTCTGGTCAGCCCCAGCATTTT.